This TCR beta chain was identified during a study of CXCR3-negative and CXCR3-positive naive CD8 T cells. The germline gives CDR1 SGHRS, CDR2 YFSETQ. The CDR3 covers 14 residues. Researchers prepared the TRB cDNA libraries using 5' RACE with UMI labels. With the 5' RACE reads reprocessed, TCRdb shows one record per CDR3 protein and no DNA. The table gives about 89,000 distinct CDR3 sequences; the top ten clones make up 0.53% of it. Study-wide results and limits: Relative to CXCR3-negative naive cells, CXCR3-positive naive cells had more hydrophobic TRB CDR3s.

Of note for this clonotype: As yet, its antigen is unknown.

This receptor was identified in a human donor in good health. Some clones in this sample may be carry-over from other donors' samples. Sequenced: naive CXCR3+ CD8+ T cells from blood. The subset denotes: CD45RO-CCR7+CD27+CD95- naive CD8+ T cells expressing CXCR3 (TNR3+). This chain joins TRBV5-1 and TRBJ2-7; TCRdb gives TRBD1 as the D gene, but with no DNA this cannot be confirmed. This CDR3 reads CASSTGQGLYEQYF.